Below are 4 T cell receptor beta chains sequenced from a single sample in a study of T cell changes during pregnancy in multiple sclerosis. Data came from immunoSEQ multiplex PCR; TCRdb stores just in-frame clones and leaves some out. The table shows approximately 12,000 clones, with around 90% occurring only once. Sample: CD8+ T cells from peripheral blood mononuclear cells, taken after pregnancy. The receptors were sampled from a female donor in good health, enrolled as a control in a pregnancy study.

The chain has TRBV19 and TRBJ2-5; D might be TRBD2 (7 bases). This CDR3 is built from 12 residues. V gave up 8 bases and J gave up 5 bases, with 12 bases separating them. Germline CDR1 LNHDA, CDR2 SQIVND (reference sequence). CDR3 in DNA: TGTGCCAGTGGGGGGGGGCAGGAGACCCAGTACTTC. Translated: CASGGGQETQYF.

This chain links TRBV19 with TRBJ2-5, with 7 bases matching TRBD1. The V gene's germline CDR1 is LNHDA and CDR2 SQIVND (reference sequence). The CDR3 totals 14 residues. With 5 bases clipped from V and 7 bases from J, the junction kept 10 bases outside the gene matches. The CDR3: CASSGGTGAGTQYF. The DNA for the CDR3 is TGTGCCAGTAGTGGTGGAACAGGGGCAGGGACCCAGTACTTC.

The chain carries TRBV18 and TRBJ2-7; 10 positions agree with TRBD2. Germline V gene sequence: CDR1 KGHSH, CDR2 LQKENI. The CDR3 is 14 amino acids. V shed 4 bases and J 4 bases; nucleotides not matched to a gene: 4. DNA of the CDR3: TGTGCCAGCTCACGCCTAGCGGGGGAATACGAGCAGTACTTC. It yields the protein CASSRLAGEYEQYF. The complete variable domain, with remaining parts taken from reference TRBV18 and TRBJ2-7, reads NAGVMQNPRHLVRRRGQEARLRCSPMKGHSHVYWYRQLPEEGLKFMVYLQKENIIDESGMPKERFSAEFPKEGPSILRIQQVVRGDSAAYFCASSRLAGEYEQYFGPGTRLTVT.

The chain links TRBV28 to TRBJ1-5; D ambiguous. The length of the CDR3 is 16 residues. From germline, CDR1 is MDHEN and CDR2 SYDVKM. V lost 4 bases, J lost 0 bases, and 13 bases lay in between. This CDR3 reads CASSYDIRHSNQPQHF. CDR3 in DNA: TGTGCCAGCAGTTATGACATCAGACATAGCAATCAGCCCCAGCATTTT.